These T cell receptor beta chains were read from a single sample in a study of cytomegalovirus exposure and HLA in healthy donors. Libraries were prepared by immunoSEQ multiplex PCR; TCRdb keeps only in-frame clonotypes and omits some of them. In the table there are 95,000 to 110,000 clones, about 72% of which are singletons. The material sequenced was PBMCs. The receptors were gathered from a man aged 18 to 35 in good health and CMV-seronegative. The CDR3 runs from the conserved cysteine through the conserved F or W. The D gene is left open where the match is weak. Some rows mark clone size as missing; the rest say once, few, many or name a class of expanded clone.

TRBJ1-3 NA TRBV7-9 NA CASSSGPLLNPGNTIYF TGTGCCAGCAGCTCAGGGCCCCTTTTGAACCCTGGAAACACCATATATTTT
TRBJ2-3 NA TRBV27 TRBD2 CASRLAGGPGDTQYF TGTGCCAGCAGATTAGCGGGGGGGCCCGGAGATACGCAGTATTTT
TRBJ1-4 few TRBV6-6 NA CASSYSTVTNEKLFF TGTGCCAGCAGTTACTCGACAGTAACTAATGAAAAACTGTTTTTT
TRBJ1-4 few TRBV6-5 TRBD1 CASSFDRGANEKLFF TGTGCCAGCAGTTTCGACAGGGGCGCTAATGAAAAACTGTTTTTT
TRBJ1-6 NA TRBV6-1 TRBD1 CASSERTGSNSPLHF TGTGCCAGCAGTGAAAGGACAGGGTCCAATTCACCCCTCCACTTT
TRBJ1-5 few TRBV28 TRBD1 CASIWRQGIVFGNQPQHF TGTGCCAGCATATGGAGACAGGGGATTGTGTTTGGCAATCAGCCCCAGCATTTT
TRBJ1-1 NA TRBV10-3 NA CAISESRGGRGNTEAFF TGTGCCATCAGTGAGTCGCGGGGGGGGCGTGGGAACACTGAAGCTTTCTTT
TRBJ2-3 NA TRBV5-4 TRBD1 CASSGQGRWGSTDTQYF TGTGCCAGCAGCGGACAGGGGCGATGGGGGAGCACAGATACGCAGTATTTT
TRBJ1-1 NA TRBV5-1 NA CASTLPGDGTEAFF TGCGCCAGCACACTGCCGGGGGACGGCACTGAAGCTTTCTTT
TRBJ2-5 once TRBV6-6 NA CASSRGGSEETQYF TGTGCCAGCTCAAGGGGGGGGTCGGAGGAGACCCAGTACTTC
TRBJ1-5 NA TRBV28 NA CASSLPTDRLFQPQHF TGTGCCAGCAGTTTACCGACGGACAGACTTTTTCAGCCCCAGCATTTT
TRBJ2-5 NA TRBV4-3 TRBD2 CASSQSGGGETQYF TGCGCCAGCAGCCAAAGCGGGGGGGGTGAGACCCAGTACTTC
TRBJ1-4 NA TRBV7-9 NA CSSSQSSEKLFF TGTTCCAGCAGCCAGTCAAGTGAAAAACTGTTTTTT